This TCR beta chain was retrieved from a study of low-dose radiotherapy and immunotherapy resistance in tumors. This clonotype occurred many times. The CDR3 has 16 amino acids. CDR1 and CDR2 from the germline V gene are GTSNPN and SVGIG (reference sequence). V lost 0 bases and J lost 5; bases outside the gene matches: 6. cDNA synthesis used a TRAV/TRBV-specific primer set for both chains. Using a constant-region primer together with a V-primer adapter, TCRs were subjected to around 22 PCR cycles of amplification. TCRdb re-called the reads through MiXCR, storing one row per CDR3 protein. The sample carries 75,000 to 95,000 distinct CDR3 sequences, more than 20% recorded once. Specified time point: after trial treatment. Treatment indicated: LDRT plus nivolumab, ipilimumab, low-dose cyclophosphamide and aspirin (RACIN trial).

The material sequenced was PBMCs, taken after low-dose radiotherapy plus immunotherapy. The clonotype was recovered from a female donor with ovarian cancer. The gene calls are TRBV30 and TRBJ2-2, with TRBD2 matching 10 bases. CDR3 sequence: CAWSVASGSGTGELFF. CDR3 DNA sequence: TGTGCCTGGAGTGTTGCTAGCGGGAGTGGGACCGGGGAGCTGTTTTTT.